This T cell receptor (beta chain) was recorded in a study of blood T cell repertoires in COVID-19. Study context: Spain, Italy and the United States supplied samples that represented acute and convalescent COVID-19. PBMCs, B-cell-depleted T cells, or T cells were the source of the cDNA or gDNA that made up the material.

In the study's own analysis: Estimated nucleated cell counts came from reference gene primer amplification. Sequencing used immunoSEQ multiplex PCR; TCRdb keeps in-frame clones, though not all of them. V and J calls and clone size come straight from that table; D and trimming were deduced from the DNA. The data show about 140,000 clones, with 80% to 90% seen just once and 10% held by the top ten. Germline V gene lookup returns CDR1 LGHNT and CDR2 FRNRAP. This CDR3 is built from 13 residues. Trimming left V 7 bases short and J 1 base short, with 10 bases between. The receptor comes from a man between 60 and 75 years old with active or convalescent COVID-19. The sequencing input was peripheral blood. The chain is built from TRBV12-5 and TRBJ1-1; D not resolved. CDR3 bases: TGTGCTAGTGCCCTGAGCTGGAACACTGAAGCTTTCTTT. Protein sequence: CASALSWNTEAFF.